Shown below are 5 T cell receptor beta chains from a single sample sequenced in a study of cytomegalovirus exposure and HLA in healthy donors. With 60 Vbeta and 13 Jbeta primers, the PCR was carried out. The data were produced by immunoSEQ multiplex PCR, yet TCRdb's version contains in-frame clones alone and is incomplete. Of under 130,000 clones listed, about 70% were seen once; the top ten hold roughly 2.5%. Specimen: PBMCs. These receptors were taken from a man in his fifties or sixties in good health and CMV-seropositive.

V usage is TRBV18 and J usage is TRBJ1-5, with 7 positions matching TRBD1. This CDR3 has 15 amino acids. Germline CDR1 reads KGHSH; CDR2 reads LQKENI. J lost 7 bases, V lost 2 bases, and 8 bases had no gene match. DNA of the CDR3: TGTGCCAGCTCACCAAAGACAGGGTGGGAGCAGCCCCAGCATTTT. It codes for CASSPKTGWEQPQHF.

The rearrangement uses TRBV5-6 and TRBJ2-5, with 7 bases aligning to TRBD1. The CDR3 runs to 15 residues. V trimming: 6 bases; J trimming: 0 bases; junction bases outside the gene matches: 8. Germline-derived CDR1 and CDR2 are SGHDT and YYEEEE. CDR3 amino acids: CASNSGQAYQETQYF. The CDR3 DNA sequence: TGTGCCAGCAACTCCGGACAGGCGTACCAAGAGACCCAGTACTTC.

V gene TRBV28 combines with J gene TRBJ2-6, with a weak D call TRBD2 (5 bases). The CDR3 is made up of 16 amino acids. Deletions cut 1 base from V and 0 bases from J, with 7 bases between. The germline CDR1 and CDR2 sequences are MDHEN and SYDVKM. The CDR3 DNA follows: TGTGCCAGCAGTTTATTGGGAGCCTCTGGGGCCAACGTCCTGACTTTC. It encodes CASSLLGASGANVLTF.

The rearrangement joins TRBV4-2 to TRBJ1-1; TRBD1 is a possible D gene (6 bases). Trimming shortened V by 0 bases and J by 3 bases, and 11 bases separated the two germline ends. CDR1 and CDR2 from the germline V gene are LGHNA and YNFKEQ. The CDR3 is made up of 15 amino acids. DNA of the CDR3: TGTGCCAGCAGCCAAGATACTGGGGGCGACACTGAAGCTTTCTTT. Its translation is CASSQDTGGDTEAFF.

This chain joins TRBV5-4 and TRBJ1-1; D is possibly TRBD1 (6 bases). The CDR3 consists of 16 residues. Germline assignment: CDR1 SGHNT and CDR2 YYREEE (reference sequence). Trimming removed 4 bases at V and 2 bases at J, with 18 bases between. In DNA, the CDR3 is TGTGCCAGCAGCCTGGCCGGGTTACAGGGAAACACTGAAGCTTTCTTT. Protein: CASSLAGLQGNTEAFF. Full variable domain (outside the CDR3, taken from reference TRBV5-4 and TRBJ1-1): ETGVTQSPTHLIKTRGQQVTLRCSSQSGHNTVSWYQQALGQGPQFIFQYYREEENGRGNFPPRFSGLQFPNYSSELNVNALELDDSALYLCASSLAGLQGNTEAFFGQGTRLTVV.